Below, 15 T cell receptor beta chains from the same sample are listed, as sequenced in a study of neurological immune-mediated disorders. The time point is: technical triplicate 3. TCRdb recomputed calls from the 5' RACE reads with MiXCR, one row per CDR3 protein. This sample carries about 42,000 distinct CDR3 sequences, about 22% of them seen once, and the ten largest clones take 3.5% to 5%. The material sequenced was PBMCs. The receptors stem from a man aged 55 to 70 with HTLV-1-associated myelopathy (HAM/TSP).

This clonotype has ten or more counts. V is TRBV5-1 and J is TRBJ2-1; TRBD2 aligns across 11 bases. The germline gives CDR1 SGHRS, CDR2 YFSETQ. CDR3 length: 17 residues. V lost 2 bases to trimming and J lost 7 bases; unmatched junction nucleotides: 11. CDR3 amino acids: CASSLYPLAGGRNEQFF. As DNA, the CDR3 is TGCGCCAGCAGCTTATACCCCCTAGCGGGAGGAAGGAATGAGCAGTTCTTC.

This clonotype was seen many times. The CDR3 here is CASSLSPGQGLSGANVLTF. DNA for the CDR3: TGCGCCAGCAGCTTGTCTCCGGGACAGGGTCTCTCTGGGGCCAACGTCCTGACTTTC. The chain employs TRBV5-1 and TRBJ2-6; 9 nucleotides match TRBD1. Germline values: CDR1 SGHRS, CDR2 YFSETQ. J gave up 0 bases and V 1 base, and 8 bases lay outside the gene matches. CDR3 length equals 19 residues.

The table lists this clonotype with many counts. This chain connects TRBV2 to TRBJ2-3; D is undetermined. The V gene's germline CDR1 is SNHLY and CDR2 FYNNEI. V was trimmed by 2 bases and J by 6 bases, leaving 15 bases between them. The CDR3 spans 15 residues. DNA for the CDR3: TGTGCCAGCAGTGAAATCCCCAGGCTTGGGGATACGCAGTATTTT. This translates into CASSEIPRLGDTQYF.

This clonotype was recorded at least ten times. This chain uses TRBV5-1 with TRBJ2-3; tentatively, D is TRBD2 (5 bases). Looked up from germline, CDR1 is SGHRS and CDR2 is YFSETQ. This CDR3 contains 14 residues. Trimming removed 5 bases at V and 4 bases at J, with 14 bases between. As DNA, the CDR3 is TGCGCCAGCAGGAGCGGCCAGCCAGCAGATACGCAGTATTTT. Residues: CASRSGQPADTQYF.

This clonotype was detected once. The V call is TRBV5-1, the J call TRBJ2-5, with 10 bases fitting TRBD2. The CDR3 sequence is 17 residues long. Germline V gene sequence: CDR1 SGHRS, CDR2 YFSETQ. V was pared by 4 bases and J by 3 bases, with 12 bases of the junction left unmatched. CDR3 residues: CASSRGALAGEEETQYF. The CDR3 nucleotides are TGCGCCAGCAGCCGGGGGGCGCTAGCGGGAGAAGAAGAGACCCAGTACTTC.

V and J are TRBV6-1 and TRBJ1-1; 11 bases are shared with TRBD1. V lost 6 bases and J lost 7; bases outside the gene matches: 4. CDR1 MNHNS and CDR2 SASEGT come from the germline V gene. CDR3 length: 13 residues. As DNA, the CDR3 is TGTGCCAGCAGATCCGGGACAGGGGGTGAAGCTTTCTTT. It encodes CASRSGTGGEAFF.

This clonotype was observed at least ten times. The chain carries TRBV9 and TRBJ2-2, with D perhaps matching TRBD1 (5 bases). The CDR3 is 15 residues long. Germline-derived CDR1 and CDR2 are SGDLS and YYNGEE. The germline V and J ends were trimmed by 0 bases and 2 bases, with 8 bases remaining between them. CDR3 sequence: CASSVGTQNTGELFF. The CDR3 DNA is TGTGCCAGCAGCGTAGGGACACAAAACACCGGGGAGCTGTTTTTT.

This clonotype was seen ten or more times. The CDR3 DNA sequence: TGTGCCAGCAGTTTGCGGGTCGGGGGGGCTGGGGCCAACGTCCTGACTTTC. It codes for CASSLRVGGAGANVLTF. The rearrangement joins TRBV28 to TRBJ2-6; 8 nucleotides match TRBD2. The CDR3 contains 17 residues. Germline CDR1 MDHEN, CDR2 SYDVKM. J was trimmed by 2 bases and V by 3 bases; bases with no gene match: 6.

In this sample, this clonotype turned up a few times. The chain links TRBV20-1 to TRBJ2-1; D is possibly TRBD1 or TRBD2 (5 bases each). CDR1 and CDR2 from the germline V gene are DFQATT and SNEGSKA (reference sequence). V shed 6 bases and J shed 6 bases, with 18 bases lying between them. This CDR3 region has 14 residues. The CDR3 bases are TGCAGTGCCGAACTGATTGGGACCAGCAATGAGCAGTTCTTC. It encodes CSAELIGTSNEQFF.

This clonotype was seen many times. V and J are TRBV4-2 and TRBJ1-1; perhaps TRBD1 as D (6 bases). V was pared by 2 bases and J by 1 base, with 11 bases between. The CDR3 has 15 amino acids. Germline CDR1 is LGHNA and CDR2 is YNFKEQ. The DNA for the CDR3 is TGTGCCAGCAGCCAAACCGACAGGTCGAACACTGAAGCTTTCTTT. Translation: CASSQTDRSNTEAFF.

This clonotype was detected ten times or more. The rearrangement uses TRBV20-1 and TRBJ2-5, with 11 bases lining up with TRBD2. CDR3 size: 15 residues. J gave up 5 bases and V 5 bases, and 10 bases lay outside the gene matches. Germline loops: CDR1 DFQATT, CDR2 SNEGSKA (reference sequence). CDR3 in DNA: TGCAGTGCTGGGGGGGCTAGCGGGAGGTCGGAGACCCAGTACTTC. This translates into CSAGGASGRSETQYF.

The chain joins TRBV5-1 to TRBJ2-7, with a weak D call TRBD2 (7 bases). V lost 1 base and J lost 1, with 15 bases in between. The CDR3 is 16 amino acids. In germline, CDR1 is SGHRS, CDR2 YFSETQ. This CDR3 is CASSLSGGTPSYEQYF. CDR3 bases: TGCGCCAGCAGCTTGTCGGGGGGCACCCCTTCCTACGAGCAGTACTTC. Full variable domain (rest looked up from reference TRBV5-1 and TRBJ2-7): KAGVTQTPRYLIKTRGQQVTLSCSPISGHRSVSWYQQTPGQGLQFLFEYFSETQRNKGNFPGRFSGRQFSNSRSEMNVSTLELGDSALYLCASSLSGGTPSYEQYFGPGTRLTVT.

This clonotype has ten or more counts. The chain links TRBV14 to TRBJ1-2, with unresolved D. The CDR3 length is 14 residues. Germline CDR1 and CDR2: SGHDN and FVKESK. V was shortened by 0 bases and J by 4 bases, with 9 bases between the two germline ends. The CDR3 DNA reads TGTGCCAGCAGCCAAGATCTTACGGCCTATGGCTACACCTTC. The encoded protein is CASSQDLTAYGYTF.

The chain couples TRBV6-1 to TRBJ1-1; D may be TRBD1 (5 bases). The CDR3 loop spans 15 amino acids. The V gene lost 8 bases and the J gene lost 6 bases, with 22 bases spanning the gap. The germline V gene encodes CDR1 MNHNS and CDR2 SASEGT. CDR3 in amino acids: CASQQQDTRRPEAFF. The CDR3, as DNA: TGTGCCAGCCAGCAGCAGGACACCAGACGGCCTGAAGCTTTCTTT.

This clonotype was recorded at least ten times. The V and J genes are TRBV29-1 and TRBJ1-5, with D possibly matching TRBD1 (5 bases). The V end lost 6 bases, the J end lost 0 bases, and 15 bases lay between the germline ends. Germline V gene data show CDR1 as SQVTM and CDR2 as ANQGSEA. The length of the CDR3 is 15 residues. CDR3 region: CSVGAGGNSNQPQHF. In DNA, the CDR3 is TGCAGCGTCGGGGCGGGAGGGAATAGCAATCAGCCCCAGCATTTT. Filled out from reference TRBV29-1 and TRBJ1-5, the complete variable domain reads SAVISQKPSRDICQRGTSLTIQCQVDSQVTMMFWYRQQPGQSLTLIATANQGSEATYESGFVIDKFPISRPNLTFSTLTVSNMSPEDSSIYLCSVGAGGNSNQPQHFGDGTRLSIL.